The 9 T cell receptor beta chains below come from one sample, sequenced in a study of cytomegalovirus exposure and HLA in healthy donors. Produced via immunoSEQ multiplex PCR; TCRdb's table is partial and in-frame only. The repertoire includes some 150,000 clones, roughly 87% of them detected once, and about 4.9% sits in the top ten. Sequenced input: PBMCs. Receptors originate from a man between 18 and 35 years old in good health and CMV-seropositive.

This clone was found a few times. This sequence joins TRBV19 and TRBJ2-2; 7 nucleotides match TRBD2. CDR1 and CDR2 from the germline V gene are LNHDA and SQIVND (reference sequence). The CDR3 is 14 amino acids. With V trimmed by 8 bases and J by 4 bases, 7 bases remained unmatched. Written as DNA, the CDR3 is TGTGCCAGTTCAACTAGCGAGGTCACCGGGGAGCTGTTTTTT. It translates to CASSTSEVTGELFF.

The chain combines TRBV7-9 with TRBJ2-1; possible D gene TRBD1, 6 bases. Looked up from germline, CDR1 is SEHNR and CDR2 is FQNEAQ (reference sequence). This CDR3 spans 14 amino acids. With 5 bases removed from V and 13 bases from J, the gap between germline ends came to 21 bases. The CDR3, as DNA: TGTGCCAGCAGCGCCCCCCCACACACAGGGCACCAGTTCTTC. Translating it yields CASSAPPHTGHQFF.

The count of this clone is one. CDR3 in amino acids: CASKNQGANTGELFF. The CDR3 nucleotides read TGTGCCAGCAAGAATCAGGGGGCGAACACCGGGGAGCTGTTTTTT. The J gene is TRBJ2-2, the V gene TRBV6-1; 7 bases are a match to TRBD1. The CDR3 loop spans 15 amino acids. Trimming removed 7 bases from V and 0 bases from J; junction bases left unmatched: 5. Germline CDR1 reads MNHNS; CDR2 reads SASEGT.

The rearrangement uses TRBV7-6 and TRBJ1-1; D is perhaps TRBD1 (5 bases). V lost 2 bases and J 1 base, leaving 8 bases between the germline ends. Germline V gene lookup returns CDR1 SGHVS and CDR2 FNYEAQ. This CDR3 region has 14 residues. CDR3 bases: TGTGCCAGCAGCTTAAGCAGGGCGAACACTGAAGCTTTCTTT. This gives the protein CASSLSRANTEAFF.

The chain joins TRBV29-1 to TRBJ1-2, with TRBD1 identical over 9 bases. V was clipped by 7 bases and J by 9 bases; unmatched bases: 15. Looked up from germline, CDR1 is SQVTM and CDR2 is ANQGSEA. This CDR3 is built from 14 residues. In DNA, the CDR3 is TGCAGCGATCGGGGGGAGGACAGGGGTTGGAGCTACACCTTC. Amino acids: CSDRGEDRGWSYTF.

This chain's CDR3 is CASSMDLGQGRYEQYF. The CDR3 bases are TGTGCCAGTAGTATGGATCTAGGACAGGGTCGATACGAGCAGTACTTC. V is TRBV19 and J is TRBJ2-7; TRBD1 aligns across 8 bases. There are 16 residues in the CDR3. Germline V gives CDR1 LNHDA, CDR2 SQIVND (reference sequence). V lost 3 bases, J lost 4 bases, and 11 bases stayed unmatched.

The V gene is TRBV27, the J gene TRBJ2-7; 9 nucleotides match TRBD1. Germline V lookup: CDR1 MNHEY, CDR2 SMNVEV (reference sequence). V shed 5 bases, J shed 6 bases, and the junction held 11 bases outside the gene matches. The CDR3 loop spans 15 amino acids. The CDR3 here is CASSSGQGSKGEQYF. For the CDR3, the DNA is TGTGCCAGCAGTAGCGGACAGGGGTCTAAAGGCGAGCAGTACTTC.

V gene TRBV6-5 combines with J gene TRBJ1-1; D is ambiguous. This CDR3 has 14 residues. Deletions cut 2 bases from V and 5 bases from J, with 12 bases between. Germline CDR1 is MNHEY and CDR2 is SVGAGI. The CDR3 sequence: CASSYVPSRTEAFF. In DNA, the CDR3 is TGTGCCAGCAGTTACGTCCCGTCGAGAACTGAAGCTTTCTTT.

The genes are TRBV6-4 and TRBJ2-3; 7 nucleotides line up with TRBD2. The CDR3 sequence is 14 residues long. With V trimmed by 6 bases and J by 3 bases, 6 bases remained unmatched. Germline lookup yields CDR1 MRHNA and CDR2 SNTAGT. The CDR3 nucleotides are TGTGCCAGCAGCATCACGGGGGGAACAGATACGCAGTATTTT. Translated, it gives CASSITGGTDTQYF.